The 8 T cell receptor beta chains below come from one sample, sequenced in a study of blood T cell repertoires in COVID-19. The table came from immunoSEQ multiplex PCR; TCRdb's copy has only in-frame clones and leaves some out. The sample lists about 42,000 clones, 77% occurring once. The sequenced material came from peripheral blood. The receptor set was obtained from a woman in her 70s with acute or convalescent COVID-19.

Notes on this clone: The same CDR3 arises from other DNA sequences in this sample as well. As DNA, the CDR3 is TGTGCCAGCAGCGGACAGGGTTTGTACGAGCAGTACTTC. Translation: CASSGQGLYEQYF. The chain uses TRBV2 and TRBJ2-7; 8 positions match TRBD1. The junction had 5 bases not matched to a gene; V was cut back by 6 bases and J by 4 bases. This CDR3 is built from 13 residues. Germline V gene sequence: CDR1 SNHLY, CDR2 FYNNEI.

The J gene is TRBJ1-5, the V gene TRBV7-2; possibly TRBD1 for D (5 bases). The V and J ends lost 1 base and 2 bases respectively, with 9 bases between them. The CDR3 covers 15 residues. Germline CDR1 reads SGHTA; CDR2 reads FQGNSA. The CDR3 region is CASSLGQLGNQPQHF. For the CDR3, the DNA is TGTGCCAGCAGCTTAGGACAGTTGGGCAATCAGCCCCAGCATTTT.

V is TRBV11-2 and J is TRBJ1-2; the D gene is possibly TRBD1 (5 bases). This CDR3 comprises 15 residues. The germline V gene encodes CDR1 SGHAT and CDR2 FQNNGV. V gave up 2 bases and J gave up 2 bases, with 12 bases separating them. The CDR3 here is CASSLLRGWNYGYTF. The CDR3 DNA reads TGTGCCAGCAGCTTATTAAGGGGTTGGAACTATGGCTACACCTTC.

As regards this clone: One junction end does not reproduce the germline sequence, and a read error may be involved. The chain links TRBV7-7 to TRBJ2-3; D perhaps matches TRBD2 (6 bases). CDR1 and CDR2 (germline): SSHAT, FNYEAQ (reference sequence). The CDR3 loop spans 13 amino acids. CDR3 nucleotide sequence: TGTGCTAGCAGCGCTAGCGGCACAGATACGCAGTATTTT. Translating gives CASSASGTDTQYF.

This clone was counted a few times. The rearrangement links TRBV29-1 to TRBJ1-4; TRBD1 is a possible D gene (5 bases). CDR3 length equals 13 residues. CDR1 and CDR2 from the germline V gene are SQVTM and ANQGSEA. V was shortened by 4 bases and J by 8 bases, with 14 bases between the two germline ends. CDR3 coding DNA: TGCAGCGTTGGGTCAGGGCATGGCGAAAAACTGTTTTTT. Protein: CSVGSGHGEKLFF.

The rearrangement links TRBV19 to TRBJ1-2; D uncertain. V lost 2 bases, J lost 7 bases, and 5 bases lay in between. The CDR3 is 11 amino acids. The germline CDR1 and CDR2 sequences are LNHDA and SQIVND (reference sequence). As DNA, the CDR3 is TGTGCCAGTAGTATATGGAGTGGCTACACCTTC. It codes for CASSIWSGYTF.

The chain carries TRBV7-9 and TRBJ2-7, with a weak D call TRBD2 (6 bases). V was clipped by 5 bases and J by 5 bases, with 10 bases between them. This CDR3 has 12 residues. Germline V gene lookup returns CDR1 SEHNR and CDR2 FQNEAQ (reference sequence). CDR3: CASSETGDEQYF. CDR3 nucleotide sequence: TGTGCCAGCAGCGAGACGGGGGACGAGCAGTACTTC.

This chain connects TRBV19 to TRBJ1-4; D is possibly TRBD1 (6 bases). The CDR3 spans 14 residues. Germline V gives CDR1 LNHDA, CDR2 SQIVND (reference sequence). V was trimmed by 2 bases and J by 4 bases, leaving 8 bases between them. The CDR3 reads CASSIQGINEKLFF. CDR3 sequence (DNA): TGTGCCAGTAGTATACAGGGGATTAATGAAAAACTGTTTTTT.